This is a list of T cell receptor beta chains from one sample in a study of cytomegalovirus exposure and HLA in healthy donors. Using immunoSEQ multiplex PCR, the repertoire was profiled, and TCRdb retains in-frame clones only, with some absent. The sample gives more than 85,000 clones, about 76% of which show up once; roughly 9.1% is in the top ten. Sequences were obtained from PBMCs. Every receptor here comes from a young man in good health and CMV-seropositive. The CDR3 runs from the conserved cysteine through the conserved F or W. The order of the fields is V gene, D gene, clone size, J gene, CDR3 length, CDR3 DNA, CDR3 protein. A D gene is named only where the DNA matches it firmly. Clone size is not always given. Where it is, it says once, few, many or a class for expanded clones.

v_gene: TRBV6-5
d_gene: TRBD2
abundance: NA
j_gene: TRBJ2-1
len: 15
CDR3nt: TGTGCCAGCAGTTACGTGCGGGGGGCACCCCATGAGCAGTTCTTC
CDR3aa: CASSYVRGAPHEQFF

v_gene: TRBV7-8
d_gene: TRBD2
abundance: NA
j_gene: TRBJ2-7
len: 17
CDR3nt: TGTGCCAGCAGCTTCCGCAGGGGGGTAGCGGGGGAGTACGAGCAGTACTTC
CDR3aa: CASSFRRGVAGEYEQYF

v_gene: TRBV6-5
d_gene: NA
abundance: few
j_gene: TRBJ1-1
len: 15
CDR3nt: TGTGCCAGCAGTTACTCTGGGCAGGGATTGACTGAAGCTTTCTTT
CDR3aa: CASSYSGQGLTEAFF

v_gene: TRBV29-1
d_gene: TRBD1
abundance: NA
j_gene: TRBJ2-2
len: 17
CDR3nt: TGCAGCCTCCTTTCTACCGGGACAGGGGGGACCACCGGGGAGCTGTTTTTT
CDR3aa: CSLLSTGTGGTTGELFF

v_gene: TRBV25-1
d_gene: NA
abundance: NA
j_gene: TRBJ2-5
len: 11
CDR3nt: TGTGCCACCCAAAGGATAGAGGCCCAGTACTTC
CDR3aa: CATQRIEAQYF

v_gene: TRBV30
d_gene: NA
abundance: NA
j_gene: TRBJ1-2
len: 14
CDR3nt: TGTGCCTGGAGCCCAGGCGGGGGCGTCTATGGCTACACCTTC
CDR3aa: CAWSPGGGVYGYTF

v_gene: TRBV5-4
d_gene: NA
abundance: NA
j_gene: TRBJ2-6
len: 19
CDR3nt: TGTGCCAGCAGCTTTACTGGTCTAGCTAAAAGCTCTGGGGCCAACGTCCTGACTTTC
CDR3aa: CASSFTGLAKSSGANVLTF

v_gene: TRBV7-9
d_gene: TRBD1
abundance: NA
j_gene: TRBJ1-6
len: 15
CDR3nt: TGTGCCAGCAGCTTAAGGGGGCTGGGGAATTCACCCCTCCACTTT
CDR3aa: CASSLRGLGNSPLHF

v_gene: TRBV5-5
d_gene: TRBD1
abundance: NA
j_gene: TRBJ2-6
len: 17
CDR3nt: TGTGCCAGCAGCTTGCGGACAGGGCTTTCTGGGGCCAACGTCCTGACTTTC
CDR3aa: CASSLRTGLSGANVLTF

v_gene: TRBV30
d_gene: NA
abundance: NA
j_gene: TRBJ1-1
len: 13
CDR3nt: TGTGCCTGGAGTGTAACGACAGGCACTGAAGCTTTCTTT
CDR3aa: CAWSVTTGTEAFF

v_gene: TRBV6-5
d_gene: TRBD1
abundance: NA
j_gene: TRBJ1-2
len: 13
CDR3nt: TGTGCCAGCAGTGAGACAGGGTACTATGGCTACACCTTC
CDR3aa: CASSETGYYGYTF

v_gene: TRBV6-5
d_gene: TRBD1
abundance: NA
j_gene: TRBJ2-7
len: 14
CDR3nt: TGTGCCAGCAGTTACTCGTGGGACAGGGCCTCGCAGTACTTC
CDR3aa: CASSYSWDRASQYF

v_gene: TRBV9
d_gene: NA
abundance: NA
j_gene: TRBJ2-5
len: 14
CDR3nt: TGTGCCAGCAGTCCCCTTGGGCTCCAAGAGACCCAGTACTTC
CDR3aa: CASSPLGLQETQYF

v_gene: TRBV6-1
d_gene: TRBD2
abundance: NA
j_gene: TRBJ2-3
len: 18
CDR3nt: TGTGCCAGCAGTGAAGCGTTGATAGCGGGGGGGAGATCAGATACGCAGTATTTT
CDR3aa: CASSEALIAGGRSDTQYF

v_gene: TRBV18
d_gene: NA
abundance: NA
j_gene: TRBJ1-1
len: 14
CDR3nt: TGTGCCAGCTCACAACGACAGGAGAACACTGAAGCTTTCTTT
CDR3aa: CASSQRQENTEAFF

v_gene: TRBV30
d_gene: TRBD2
abundance: NA
j_gene: TRBJ2-3
len: 14
CDR3nt: TGTGCCTGGAGTGGACTAGCTAGCACAGATACGCAGTATTTT
CDR3aa: CAWSGLASTDTQYF

v_gene: TRBV5-1
d_gene: NA
abundance: few
j_gene: TRBJ1-3
len: 14
CDR3nt: TGCGCCAGCAGCTTGGACAGCTCGGGAAACACCATATATTTT
CDR3aa: CASSLDSSGNTIYF

v_gene: TRBV6-9
d_gene: NA
abundance: NA
j_gene: TRBJ1-4
len: 11
CDR3nt: TGTGCCGGGACAAGGTCCGAAAAACTGTTTTTT
CDR3aa: CAGTRSEKLFF

v_gene: TRBV7-2
d_gene: NA
abundance: NA
j_gene: TRBJ1-1
len: 15
CDR3nt: TGTGCCAGCAGCTTTTCTCCAGTACAGAACACTGAAGCTTTCTTT
CDR3aa: CASSFSPVQNTEAFF

v_gene: TRBV6-1
d_gene: TRBD1
abundance: NA
j_gene: TRBJ1-5
len: 15
CDR3nt: TGTGCCAGCAGTGATGGGACAGGGGAGGGTCAGCCCCAGCATTTT
CDR3aa: CASSDGTGEGQPQHF

v_gene: TRBV9
d_gene: NA
abundance: NA
j_gene: TRBJ2-1
len: 12
CDR3nt: TGTGCCAGCAGTCAGGGAAACAATGAGCAGTTCTTC
CDR3aa: CASSQGNNEQFF

v_gene: TRBV5-1
d_gene: TRBD1
abundance: NA
j_gene: TRBJ2-5
len: 14
CDR3nt: TGCGCCAGCAGCGGACAGGGTTTGGGAGAGACCCAGTACTTC
CDR3aa: CASSGQGLGETQYF

v_gene: TRBV5-1
d_gene: TRBD2
abundance: NA
j_gene: TRBJ2-1
len: 19
CDR3nt: TGCGCCAGCAGCTTGGCCGGGGCTAGCGGGGGGGGATCCTACAATGAGCAGTTCTTC
CDR3aa: CASSLAGASGGGSYNEQFF

v_gene: TRBV5-1
d_gene: NA
abundance: NA
j_gene: TRBJ2-7
len: 13
CDR3nt: TGCGCCAGCGCACTGGGGGCCCCCTACGAGCAGTACTTC
CDR3aa: CASALGAPYEQYF

v_gene: TRBV6-6
d_gene: TRBD2
abundance: NA
j_gene: TRBJ2-3
len: 15
CDR3nt: TGTGCCAGCAGTATGACTAGCGGGGCTGTAGATACGCAGTATTTT
CDR3aa: CASSMTSGAVDTQYF

v_gene: TRBV5-1
d_gene: TRBD1
abundance: NA
j_gene: TRBJ2-7
len: 16
CDR3nt: TGCGCCAGCAGCCCCATTACCGGGACAGGGGTCTACGAGCAGTACTTC
CDR3aa: CASSPITGTGVYEQYF

v_gene: TRBV9
d_gene: NA
abundance: NA
j_gene: TRBJ1-1
len: 14
CDR3nt: TGTGCCAGCAGCGTGGGGACATTTGAAACTGAAGCTTTCTTT
CDR3aa: CASSVGTFETEAFF

v_gene: TRBV23-1
d_gene: NA
abundance: NA
j_gene: TRBJ2-7
len: 16
CDR3nt: TGCGCCAGCAGTCAAAGGGGGGGCGCTTTGATTTACGAGCAGTACTTC
CDR3aa: CASSQRGGALIYEQYF

v_gene: TRBV28
d_gene: NA
abundance: NA
j_gene: TRBJ1-1
len: 13
CDR3nt: TGTGCCAGCAGTTTACCCGGTGAAACTGAAGCTTTCTTT
CDR3aa: CASSLPGETEAFF

v_gene: TRBV4-3
d_gene: TRBD1
abundance: few
j_gene: TRBJ1-1
len: 14
CDR3nt: TGCGCCAGCAGCCGTGGGACAGGGGAATTTGGAGCTTTCTTT
CDR3aa: CASSRGTGEFGAFF

v_gene: TRBV19
d_gene: TRBD1
abundance: NA
j_gene: TRBJ2-1
len: 15
CDR3nt: TGTGCCAGTAGTAGCGGGACAGGGACCTACAATGAGCAGTTCTTC
CDR3aa: CASSSGTGTYNEQFF

v_gene: TRBV27
d_gene: NA
abundance: NA
j_gene: TRBJ1-4
len: 15
CDR3nt: TGTGCCAGCAGTTTAGGTTCCGCGGCAGCTGAAAAACTGTTTTTT
CDR3aa: CASSLGSAAAEKLFF

v_gene: TRBV30
d_gene: TRBD2
abundance: few
j_gene: TRBJ2-5
len: 15
CDR3nt: TGTGCCTGGAGTGTGGGGCGGGGGGGCCTAGAGACCCAGTACTTC
CDR3aa: CAWSVGRGGLETQYF

v_gene: TRBV6-5
d_gene: NA
abundance: few
j_gene: TRBJ1-1
len: 14
CDR3nt: TGTGCCAGCAGAAGAACCAGGGGAGACACTGAAGCTTTCTTT
CDR3aa: CASRRTRGDTEAFF

v_gene: TRBV20-1
d_gene: NA
abundance: NA
j_gene: TRBJ2-5
len: 11
CDR3nt: TGCAGTGGCGGGGCGGTGGAGACCCAGTACTTC
CDR3aa: CSGGAVETQYF

v_gene: TRBV19
d_gene: NA
abundance: NA
j_gene: TRBJ1-6
len: 15
CDR3nt: TGTGCCAGTAGAGGGGATTACTCCTATAATTCACCCCTCCACTTT
CDR3aa: CASRGDYSYNSPLHF

v_gene: TRBV7-9
d_gene: NA
abundance: NA
j_gene: TRBJ1-2
len: 14
CDR3nt: TGTGCCAGCAGCTTAGCTTCCGGTAACTATGGCTACACCTTC
CDR3aa: CASSLASGNYGYTF

v_gene: TRBV5-8
d_gene: TRBD1
abundance: NA
j_gene: TRBJ2-2
len: 16
CDR3nt: TGTGCCAGCAGCTTGCGGACAGGGCGGCACACCGGGGAGCTGTTTTTT
CDR3aa: CASSLRTGRHTGELFF

v_gene: TRBV21-1
d_gene: NA
abundance: NA
j_gene: TRBJ1-2
len: 14
CDR3nt: TGTGCCAGCAATCCCGGGGGGGAGGGCTATGGCTACACCTTC
CDR3aa: CASNPGGEGYGYTF

v_gene: TRBV15
d_gene: NA
abundance: NA
j_gene: TRBJ1-5
len: 16
CDR3nt: TGTGCCACCAGCAAACAAGCCCGGGACAATGGTCAGCCCCAGCATTTT
CDR3aa: CATSKQARDNGQPQHF

v_gene: TRBV7-2
d_gene: NA
abundance: NA
j_gene: TRBJ1-1
len: 13
CDR3nt: TGTGCCAGCAGCTTAGTGCGGGGTACTGAAGCTTTCTTT
CDR3aa: CASSLVRGTEAFF

v_gene: TRBV19
d_gene: NA
abundance: NA
j_gene: TRBJ1-6
len: 16
CDR3nt: TGTGCCAGTAGTAGACCTCAGACAGGACTGGGTTCACCCCTCCACTTT
CDR3aa: CASSRPQTGLGSPLHF

v_gene: TRBV7-9
d_gene: TRBD1
abundance: NA
j_gene: TRBJ2-2
len: 18
CDR3nt: TGTGCCAGCAGGGACAGGATCGGCGTCAAGGCGAACACCGGGGAGCTGTTTTTT
CDR3aa: CASRDRIGVKANTGELFF

v_gene: TRBV5-4
d_gene: TRBD2
abundance: NA
j_gene: TRBJ2-3
len: 16
CDR3nt: TGTGCCAGCAGCCAAACCTCTAGCGGGGCCACAGATACGCAGTATTTT
CDR3aa: CASSQTSSGATDTQYF

v_gene: TRBV7-9
d_gene: NA
abundance: NA
j_gene: TRBJ2-5
len: 13
CDR3nt: TGTGCCAGCAGCTTAGTCGGGGAAGGGACCCAGTACTTC
CDR3aa: CASSLVGEGTQYF

v_gene: TRBV18
d_gene: TRBD1
abundance: once
j_gene: TRBJ1-5
len: 14
CDR3nt: TGTGCCAGCTCACCGACAGGGAACAATCAGCCCCAGCATTTT
CDR3aa: CASSPTGNNQPQHF

v_gene: TRBV6-1
d_gene: NA
abundance: few
j_gene: TRBJ2-7
len: 13
CDR3nt: TGTGCCAGCAGTGAGGACAGAGACTACGAGCAGTACTTC
CDR3aa: CASSEDRDYEQYF

v_gene: TRBV16
d_gene: TRBD1
abundance: NA
j_gene: TRBJ2-4
len: 14
CDR3nt: TGTGCCAGCAGCGCCGACCCCAGGGGGAACATTCAGTACTTC
CDR3aa: CASSADPRGNIQYF

v_gene: TRBV6-5
d_gene: TRBD1
abundance: few
j_gene: TRBJ2-1
len: 14
CDR3nt: TGTGCCAGCAGTTACGGGGACAGGGGGCATGAGCAGTTCTTC
CDR3aa: CASSYGDRGHEQFF

v_gene: TRBV6-1
d_gene: TRBD1
abundance: NA
j_gene: TRBJ2-7
len: 13
CDR3nt: TGTGCCAGTCGTAGACAGGGTGGCTACGAGCAGTACTTC
CDR3aa: CASRRQGGYEQYF

v_gene: TRBV2
d_gene: TRBD2
abundance: NA
j_gene: TRBJ2-1
len: 12
CDR3nt: TGTGCCAGCAGCCGCGGGGGGCTCGAGCAGTTCTTC
CDR3aa: CASSRGGLEQFF

v_gene: TRBV5-8
d_gene: TRBD1
abundance: medium-sized
j_gene: TRBJ1-4
len: 14
CDR3nt: TGTGCCAGCAGCTCGGGACAGGGGAGCGAAAAACTGTTTTTT
CDR3aa: CASSSGQGSEKLFF

v_gene: TRBV7-9
d_gene: TRBD1
abundance: NA
j_gene: TRBJ1-1
len: 14
CDR3nt: TGTTCCAGCAGCTTTGGGGACAGGAACACTGAAGCTTTCTTT
CDR3aa: CSSSFGDRNTEAFF

v_gene: TRBV2
d_gene: TRBD1
abundance: NA
j_gene: TRBJ1-2
len: 14
CDR3nt: TGTGCCAGCAGTGAAGACAGGGGCGGCTATGGCTACACCTTC
CDR3aa: CASSEDRGGYGYTF

v_gene: TRBV30
d_gene: TRBD1
abundance: NA
j_gene: TRBJ1-1
len: 14
CDR3nt: TGTGCCTGGAGGTGGGGGACAGGGTACACTGAAGCTTTCTTT
CDR3aa: CAWRWGTGYTEAFF

v_gene: TRBV2
d_gene: TRBD1
abundance: NA
j_gene: TRBJ1-3
len: 16
CDR3nt: TGTGCCAGCAGGCCTACGACAGGGTTTAGGGGAAACACCATATATTTT
CDR3aa: CASRPTTGFRGNTIYF

v_gene: TRBV7-9
d_gene: NA
abundance: NA
j_gene: TRBJ2-3
len: 14
CDR3nt: TGTGCCAGCAGCTTATGGGACACACCAGATACGCAGTGTTTT
CDR3aa: CASSLWDTPDTQCF